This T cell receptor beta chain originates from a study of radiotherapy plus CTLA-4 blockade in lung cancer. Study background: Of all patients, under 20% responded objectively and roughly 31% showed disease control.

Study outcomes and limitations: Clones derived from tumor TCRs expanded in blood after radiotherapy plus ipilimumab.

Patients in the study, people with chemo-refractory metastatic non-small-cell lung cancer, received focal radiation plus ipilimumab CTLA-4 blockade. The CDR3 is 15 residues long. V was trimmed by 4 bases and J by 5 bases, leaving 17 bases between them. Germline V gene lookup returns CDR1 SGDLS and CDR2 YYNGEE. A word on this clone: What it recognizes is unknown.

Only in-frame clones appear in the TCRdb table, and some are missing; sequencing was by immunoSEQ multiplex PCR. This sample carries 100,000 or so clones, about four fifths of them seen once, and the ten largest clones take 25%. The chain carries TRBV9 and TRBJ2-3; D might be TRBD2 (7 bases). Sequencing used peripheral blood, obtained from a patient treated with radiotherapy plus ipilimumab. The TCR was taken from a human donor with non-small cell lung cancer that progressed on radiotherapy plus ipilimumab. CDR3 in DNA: TGTGCCAGCAGCCAACAGGGAGGGCGGGTAGATACGCAGTATTTT. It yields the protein CASSQQGGRVDTQYF.